The 31 T cell receptor beta chains reported below all come from one sample, sequenced in a study of blood T cells in healthy people across ages (dated by TCRdb to the mid-2010s). Library creation used 5' RACE. Sequenced on an Illumina HiSeq 2500. The second PCR ran for about 7 to 11 cycles and used a J-beta primer mix along with a sample-barcoded 5' primer. TCRdb passed the public sequencing reads through fastp at Q25 and MiXCR, retaining productive beta sequences. Records with the same CDR3 protein are collapsed into one entry carrying the most frequent genes and DNA. This sample comprises over 1.5 million distinct CDR3 sequences, around half of them detected only once. Approximately 2.1% of the sample comes from the top ten. Sequenced: blood. The receptor set was obtained from a woman aged 40-49 years in good health.

Note on this clonotype: At one of its ends the junction is not consistent with the germline gene, which may arise from a read error. The rearrangement links TRBV28 to TRBJ1-2; perhaps TRBD1 as D (5 bases). This CDR3 has 11 amino acids. Germline V gene lookup returns CDR1 MDHEN and CDR2 SYDVKM. This CDR3 is CASRTAYGNTF. In nucleotides, the CDR3 is TGTGCCAGCAGGACAGCATATGGCAACACCTTC.

In its sample, this clonotype was seen a few times. The chain employs TRBV29-1 and TRBJ1-5; TRBD1 matches 7 bases. Germline CDR1 SQVTM, CDR2 ANQGSEA. CDR3 length: 12 residues. Trimming at V came to 4 bases and at J to 4 bases, leaving 1 base not matched to a gene. CDR3 bases: TGCAGCGTTGGACAGGGAAATCAGCCCCAGCATTTT. It encodes CSVGQGNQPQHF.

The rearrangement links TRBV10-3 to TRBJ1-6; D uncertain. CDR3 length: 13 amino acids. CDR1 ENHRY and CDR2 SYGVKD come from the germline V gene. The V end was cut by 6 bases, the J end by 6 bases, with 9 bases between. The CDR3 spells CAIRVGLNSPLHF. In nucleotides, the CDR3 is TGTGCCATCAGGGTTGGGCTTAATTCACCCCTCCACTTT.

This clonotype was recorded a few times. This chain connects TRBV28 to TRBJ2-5; D gene uncertain. The CDR3 consists of 15 residues. Trimming took off 1 base at V and 1 base at J, with 10 bases between the two ends. Germline CDR1 MDHEN, CDR2 SYDVKM. The CDR3 DNA sequence: TGTGCCAGCAGTTTATTGGCACAAGTCCAAGAGACCCAGTACTTC. Its protein is CASSLLAQVQETQYF.

The chain has TRBV6-2 or TRBV6-3 and TRBJ2-2; D is ambiguous. Trimming stripped 4 bases from V and 1 base from J, with 10 bases between. In germline, CDR1 is MNHEY, CDR2 SVGEGT. This CDR3 comprises 15 residues. CDR3 DNA sequence: TGTGCCAGCAGTTGGGCTAGACTGAACACCGGGGAGCTGTTTTTT. It translates to CASSWARLNTGELFF.

The chain couples TRBV27 to TRBJ2-2; D is perhaps TRBD2 (7 bases). V lost 3 bases and J 0 bases, leaving 14 bases between the germline ends. This CDR3 has 17 residues. CDR1 and CDR2 from the germline V gene are MNHEY and SMNVEV (reference sequence). The DNA for the CDR3 is TGTGCCAGCAGTTTGTCCCCGGGGGGCCCGAACACCGGGGAGCTGTTTTTT. Translating gives CASSLSPGGPNTGELFF.

The chain joins TRBV20-1 to TRBJ2-3; TRBD2 matches at 8 bases. The V gene's germline CDR1 is DFQATT and CDR2 SNEGSKA (reference sequence). The V gene end was trimmed by 5 bases and the J gene end by 2 bases; junction bases not matched to a gene: 6. The CDR3 spans 14 residues. Written as DNA, the CDR3 is TGCAGTGCTTATAGCGGGGCTATCACAGATACGCAGTATTTT. This sequence encodes CSAYSGAITDTQYF.

This clonotype appeared a few times. In nucleotides, the CDR3 is TGTGCCAGCAGCTTTTTCTCCGCTAGCAAGATGGCCTACAATGAGCAGTTCTTC. It is translated as CASSFFSASKMAYNEQFF. The chain carries TRBV5-6 and TRBJ2-1, with D perhaps TRBD2 (5 bases). The CDR3 runs to 18 residues. Germline V gene data show CDR1 as SGHDT and CDR2 as YYEEEE. The germline V and J ends were trimmed by 2 bases and 2 bases, with 20 bases remaining between them.

J is TRBJ1-2 and V is TRBV12-3 or TRBV12-4; D remains ambiguous. V lost 7 bases to trimming and J lost 3 bases, with 18 bases between them. The CDR3 runs to 15 residues. CDR3 amino acids: CASTLAPPGHYGYTF. In nucleotides, the CDR3 is TGTGCCAGCACCCTCGCGCCCCCGGGTCACTATGGCTACACCTTC.

The chain links TRBV20-1 to TRBJ2-7; 12 bases map to TRBD1. Germline values: CDR1 DFQATT, CDR2 SNEGSKA (reference sequence). The ends lost 4 bases at V and 6 bases at J; junction bases unmatched: 10. CDR3 length equals 15 residues. The CDR3 here is CSATLSGTGGGEQYF. The CDR3 nucleotides are TGCAGTGCTACCCTTTCCGGGACAGGGGGCGGCGAGCAGTACTTC.

This clonotype was seen only once. The rearrangement links TRBV6-2 or TRBV6-3 to TRBJ2-1, with D maybe TRBD2 (7 bases). The CDR3 loop spans 15 amino acids. Germline V CDR1 and CDR2: MNHEY, SVGEGT. The V end was cut by 6 bases, the J end by 5 bases, with 17 bases between. DNA of the CDR3: TGTGCCAGCAGAGACTCGGGGGGCGGAGACAATGAGCAGTTCTTC. This gives the protein CASRDSGGGDNEQFF.

The gene calls are TRBV5-6 and TRBJ2-7; 9 nucleotides align to TRBD1. Germline V gene sequence: CDR1 SGHDT, CDR2 YYEEEE. The CDR3 extends over 15 amino acids. The V gene end was trimmed by 3 bases and the J gene end by 2 bases; junction bases not matched to a gene: 6. In nucleotides, the CDR3 is TGTGCCAGCAGCTGGGGGGACAGGGTCACCTACGAGCAGTACTTC. Its protein product is CASSWGDRVTYEQYF.

This clonotype was counted a few times. The chain combines TRBV6-1 with TRBJ2-7; TRBD1 agrees at 9 bases. The CDR3 totals 16 residues. Trimming removed 2 bases from V and 3 bases from J; junction bases left unmatched: 8. Per germline, CDR1 MNHNS and CDR2 SASEGT. CDR3 sequence: CASSEYAGQGGYEQYF. As DNA, the CDR3 is TGTGCCAGCAGTGAATACGCGGGACAGGGAGGCTACGAGCAGTACTTC.

The V call is TRBV20-1, the J call TRBJ2-5; a weak D match, TRBD1 (5 bases). The CDR3 spans 13 residues. V lost 6 bases and J 7 bases, leaving 18 bases between the germline ends. Germline assignment: CDR1 DFQATT and CDR2 SNEGSKA (reference sequence). CDR3 loop: CSAGVVGVGTQYF. CDR3 coding DNA: TGCAGTGCAGGGGTGGTGGGCGTTGGGACCCAGTACTTC.

The chain is built from TRBV7-2 and TRBJ1-5; 7 bases fit TRBD1. This CDR3 contains 17 residues. Germline V gene lookup returns CDR1 SGHTA and CDR2 FQGNSA. Trimming removed 5 bases from V and 0 bases from J; junction bases left unmatched: 10. The CDR3 loop is CASSEVHRGGSNQPQHF. CDR3 DNA: TGTGCCAGCAGCGAGGTCCACAGGGGCGGTAGCAATCAGCCCCAGCATTTT.

The chain employs TRBV7-9 and TRBJ2-7; maybe TRBD2 (6 bases). The V end was cut by 8 bases, the J end by 7 bases, with 24 bases between. There are 15 residues in the CDR3. CDR1 SEHNR and CDR2 FQNEAQ come from the germline V gene (reference sequence). The CDR3 DNA sequence: TGTGCCAGCGTATCCGCGACTGCGACTCGGGGGGAGCAGTACTTC. Its protein product is CASVSATATRGEQYF.

The chain is built from TRBV12-3 or TRBV12-4 and TRBJ1-2; no clear D gene. The CDR3 consists of 11 residues. CDR3 nucleotides: TGTGCTATCCTGGGATGGGATGGCTACACCTTC. It specifies CAILGWDGYTF.

The chain employs TRBV20-1 and TRBJ2-4, with TRBD1 matching 10 bases. The J call may not be correct, given that the DNA end is closer to TRBJ2-7. CDR3 length: 14 amino acids. Per the germline V gene, CDR1 is DFQATT and CDR2 is SNEGSKA (reference sequence). CDR3 amino acids: CSAISGTGVYEQYF. CDR3 nucleotide sequence: TGCAGTGCCATCTCCGGGACAGGGGTATACGAGCAGTACTTC.

The chain recombines TRBV20-1 with TRBJ1-1; TRBD1 aligns across 7 bases. The CDR3 has 14 amino acids. V trimming: 0 bases; J trimming: 5 bases; junction bases outside the gene matches: 6. Germline values: CDR1 DFQATT, CDR2 SNEGSKA (reference sequence). CDR3 region: CSARDKGAGTEAFF. The CDR3 nucleotides are TGCAGTGCTAGAGATAAGGGGGCTGGAACTGAAGCTTTCTTT.

CDR3 residues: CASSVAGGRESYNEQFF. The CDR3 DNA follows: TGTGCCAGCAGCGTAGCGGGGGGGCGAGAATCCTACAATGAGCAGTTCTTC. The chain has TRBV9 and TRBJ2-1, with 8 positions matching TRBD2. With V trimmed by 0 bases and J by 1 base, 6 bases remained unmatched. This CDR3 is 17 amino acids long. CDR1 SGDLS and CDR2 YYNGEE come from the germline V gene.

The rearrangement uses TRBV7-2 and TRBJ2-3; the D is unclear. CDR1 is SGHTA and CDR2 is FQGNSA in the germline V gene. This CDR3 spans 14 amino acids. The V and J ends lost 5 bases and 4 bases respectively, with 13 bases between them. The CDR3: CASSARPAADTQYF. The CDR3 nucleotides read TGTGCCAGCAGCGCCCGACCTGCGGCAGATACGCAGTATTTT.

This clonotype was detected once. The chain joins TRBV7-2 to TRBJ1-1; 7 bases align to TRBD1. V shed 4 bases, J shed 3 bases, and the junction held 5 bases outside the gene matches. Germline V CDR1 and CDR2: SGHTA, FQGNSA. The CDR3 consists of 14 residues. DNA of the CDR3: TGTGCCAGCAGCTACGGACAGGTGTACACTGAAGCTTTCTTT. Translating gives CASSYGQVYTEAFF.

This chain connects TRBV27 to TRBJ2-1; maybe TRBD1 (6 bases). Germline V CDR1 and CDR2: MNHEY, SMNVEV (reference sequence). V was pared by 3 bases and J by 5 bases, with 14 bases between. The CDR3 has 15 residues. The CDR3 region has the DNA TGTGCCAGCAGTTTCCTAGGGGGAAGGGACAATGAGCAGTTCTTC. Translated, it gives CASSFLGGRDNEQFF.

The chain couples TRBV9 to TRBJ1-2; D possibly corresponds to TRBD1 (6 bases). The germline V gene has CDR1 SGDLS and CDR2 YYNGEE. This CDR3 is built from 14 residues. Trimming stripped 4 bases from V and 6 bases from J, with 16 bases between. The CDR3 region has the DNA TGTGCCAGCAGCTTAAGTGCAGGGGTCGATGGCTACACCTTC. Protein product: CASSLSAGVDGYTF.

This clonotype was observed a few times. For the CDR3, the DNA is TGTGCCAGCAGCTCGCTGGACAGGGTACAAGATACGCAGTATTTT. Protein: CASSSLDRVQDTQYF. The chain couples TRBV7-2 to TRBJ2-3, with 8 positions matching TRBD1. Germline values: CDR1 SGHTA, CDR2 FQGNSA. J lost 5 bases, V lost 4 bases, and 8 bases had no gene match. This CDR3 is built from 15 residues.

This clonotype has only a few counts. This chain links TRBV6-1 with TRBJ2-4; tentative D call: TRBD1 (7 bases). V lost 9 bases, J lost 0 bases, and 27 bases lay in between. From germline, CDR1 is MNHNS and CDR2 SASEGT. The CDR3 totals 19 residues. The CDR3 bases are TGTGCCAGTCACAAATCAGGGCGTCCAGGGGGGCTAGCCAAAAACATTCAGTACTTC. Its translation is CASHKSGRPGGLAKNIQYF.

This chain joins TRBV20-1 and TRBJ2-1, with 10 bases aligning to TRBD2. Germline V CDR1 and CDR2: DFQATT, SNEGSKA (reference sequence). The CDR3 consists of 18 residues. The junction had 17 bases not matched to a gene; V was cut back by 4 bases and J by 5 bases. The CDR3 region has the DNA TGCAGTGCTAAAGGGGCCTTACTAGCGGGAAAACTCAACAATGAGCAGTTCTTC. Translation: CSAKGALLAGKLNNEQFF.

The chain is built from TRBV20-1 and TRBJ2-3; D may be TRBD1 (5 bases). The germline gives CDR1 DFQATT, CDR2 SNEGSKA (reference sequence). V was trimmed by 2 bases and J by 1 base, leaving 16 bases between them. There are 16 residues in the CDR3. For the CDR3, the DNA is TGCAGTGCTAGAATCCTCGAGGCAGGGCGCACAGATACGCAGTATTTT. Translation: CSARILEAGRTDTQYF.

This clonotype was detected ten times or more. This rearrangement joins TRBV20-1 to TRBJ2-1, with D possibly being TRBD1 or TRBD2 (5 bases each). The CDR3 length is 13 residues. CDR1 and CDR2 (germline): DFQATT, SNEGSKA (reference sequence). The germline V and J ends were trimmed by 3 bases and 2 bases, with 8 bases remaining between them. The chain's CDR3 is CSASGDPYNEQFF. CDR3 DNA sequence: TGCAGTGCTAGCGGGGACCCCTACAATGAGCAGTTCTTC.

The chain combines TRBV2 with TRBJ2-1, with TRBD2 matching over 8 bases. Germline V lookup: CDR1 SNHLY, CDR2 FYNNEI. The junction had 6 bases not matched to a gene; V was cut back by 5 bases and J by 9 bases. The CDR3 runs 13 residues. The CDR3: CASSYGLASEQFF. CDR3 coding DNA: TGTGCCAGCAGTTATGGACTAGCATCTGAGCAGTTCTTC.

This clonotype was seen only a few times. The V call is TRBV7-2, the J call TRBJ2-7; D not certain. The J call is doubtful: the DNA matches TRBJ2-5 better. Per the germline V gene, CDR1 is SGHTA and CDR2 is FQGNSA. CDR3 length: 12 amino acids. The CDR3 region has the DNA TGTGCCAGCAGCGGAGATATGGAGACCCAGTACTTC. This translates into CASSGDMETQYF.